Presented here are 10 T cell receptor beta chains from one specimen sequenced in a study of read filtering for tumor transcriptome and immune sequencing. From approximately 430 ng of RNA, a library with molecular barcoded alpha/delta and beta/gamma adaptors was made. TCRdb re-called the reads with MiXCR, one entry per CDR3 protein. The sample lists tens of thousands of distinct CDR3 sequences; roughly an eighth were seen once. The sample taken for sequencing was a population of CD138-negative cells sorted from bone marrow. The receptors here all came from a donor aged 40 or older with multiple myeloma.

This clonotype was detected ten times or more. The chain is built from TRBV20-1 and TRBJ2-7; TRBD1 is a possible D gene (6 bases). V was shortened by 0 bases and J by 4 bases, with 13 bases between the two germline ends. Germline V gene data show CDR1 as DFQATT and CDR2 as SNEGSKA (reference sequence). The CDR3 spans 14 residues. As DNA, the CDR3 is TGCAGTGCTAGAGACGGACAGAGAATATACGAGCAGTACTTC. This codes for CSARDGQRIYEQYF.

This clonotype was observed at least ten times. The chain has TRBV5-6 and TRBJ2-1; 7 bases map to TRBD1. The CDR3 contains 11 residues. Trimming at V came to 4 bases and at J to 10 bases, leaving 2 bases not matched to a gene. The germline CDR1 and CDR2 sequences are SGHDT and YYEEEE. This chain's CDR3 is CASSRGPEQFF. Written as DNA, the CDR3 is TGTGCCAGCAGCAGGGGGCCCGAGCAGTTCTTC. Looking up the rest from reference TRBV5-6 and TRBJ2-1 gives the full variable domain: DAGVTQSPTHLIKTRGQQVTLRCSPKSGHDTVSWYQQALGQGPQFIFQYYEEEERQRGNFPDRFSGHQFPNYSSELNVNALLLGDSALYLCASSRGPEQFFGPGTRLTVL.

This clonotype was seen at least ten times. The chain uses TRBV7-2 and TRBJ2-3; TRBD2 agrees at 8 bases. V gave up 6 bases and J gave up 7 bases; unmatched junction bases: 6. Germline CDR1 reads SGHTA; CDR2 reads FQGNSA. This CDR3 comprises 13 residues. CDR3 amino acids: CASSSGKSNTQYF. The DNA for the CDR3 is TGTGCCAGCAGTAGCGGGAAGTCTAATACGCAGTATTTT.

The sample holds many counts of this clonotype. CDR3 loop: CASSDGQGNQPQHF. The DNA of the CDR3 is TGTGCCAGCAGTGACGGACAGGGGAACCAGCCCCAGCATTTT. J is TRBJ1-5 and V is TRBV7-9, with 9 bases identical to TRBD1. Germline trimming cut 6 bases from V and 7 bases from J; bases unmatched to any gene: 7. This CDR3 region has 14 residues. From germline, CDR1 is SEHNR and CDR2 FQNEAQ (reference sequence).

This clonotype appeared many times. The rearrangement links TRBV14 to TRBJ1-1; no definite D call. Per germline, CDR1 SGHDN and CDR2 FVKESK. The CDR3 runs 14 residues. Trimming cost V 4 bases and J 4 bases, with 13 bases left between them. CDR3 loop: CASSLSRVFTEAFF. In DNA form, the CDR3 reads TGTGCCAGCAGCCTCAGTCGTGTTTTCACTGAAGCTTTCTTT.

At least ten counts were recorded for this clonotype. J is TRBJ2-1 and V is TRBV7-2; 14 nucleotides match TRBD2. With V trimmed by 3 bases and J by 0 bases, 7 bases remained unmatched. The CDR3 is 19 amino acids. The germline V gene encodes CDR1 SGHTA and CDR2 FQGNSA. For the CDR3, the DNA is TGTGCCAGCAGCTTGGGACTAGCGGGAGCCACTAGCTCCTACAATGAGCAGTTCTTC. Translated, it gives CASSLGLAGATSSYNEQFF.

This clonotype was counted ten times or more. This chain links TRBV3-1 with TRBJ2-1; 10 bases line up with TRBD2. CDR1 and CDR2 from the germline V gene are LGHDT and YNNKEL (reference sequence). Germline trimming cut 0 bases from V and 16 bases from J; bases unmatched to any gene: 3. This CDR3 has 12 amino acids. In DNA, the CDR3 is TGTGCCAGCAGCCAAGAAACTAGCGGGATCTTCTTC. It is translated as CASSQETSGIFF.

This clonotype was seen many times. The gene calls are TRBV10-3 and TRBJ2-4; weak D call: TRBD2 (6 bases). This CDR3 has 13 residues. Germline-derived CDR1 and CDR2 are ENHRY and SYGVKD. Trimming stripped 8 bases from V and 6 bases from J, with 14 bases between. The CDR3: CAIGGTDLNIQYF. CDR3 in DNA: TGTGCCATCGGCGGGACTGATTTAAACATTCAGTACTTC.

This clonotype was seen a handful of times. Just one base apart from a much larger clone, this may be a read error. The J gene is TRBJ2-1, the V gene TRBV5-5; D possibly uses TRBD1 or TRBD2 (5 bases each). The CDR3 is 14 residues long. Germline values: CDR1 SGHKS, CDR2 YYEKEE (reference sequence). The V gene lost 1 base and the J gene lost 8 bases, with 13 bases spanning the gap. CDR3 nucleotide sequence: TGTGCCAGCAGCTTGATCAGGGAGACAGATGAGCAGTTCTTC. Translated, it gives CASSLIRETDEQFF.

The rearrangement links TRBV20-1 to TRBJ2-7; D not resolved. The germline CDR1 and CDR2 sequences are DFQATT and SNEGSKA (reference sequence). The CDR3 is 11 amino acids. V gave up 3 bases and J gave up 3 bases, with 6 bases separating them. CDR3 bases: TGCAGTGCTAGGGCAGGCTACGAGCAGTACTTC. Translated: CSARAGYEQYF.